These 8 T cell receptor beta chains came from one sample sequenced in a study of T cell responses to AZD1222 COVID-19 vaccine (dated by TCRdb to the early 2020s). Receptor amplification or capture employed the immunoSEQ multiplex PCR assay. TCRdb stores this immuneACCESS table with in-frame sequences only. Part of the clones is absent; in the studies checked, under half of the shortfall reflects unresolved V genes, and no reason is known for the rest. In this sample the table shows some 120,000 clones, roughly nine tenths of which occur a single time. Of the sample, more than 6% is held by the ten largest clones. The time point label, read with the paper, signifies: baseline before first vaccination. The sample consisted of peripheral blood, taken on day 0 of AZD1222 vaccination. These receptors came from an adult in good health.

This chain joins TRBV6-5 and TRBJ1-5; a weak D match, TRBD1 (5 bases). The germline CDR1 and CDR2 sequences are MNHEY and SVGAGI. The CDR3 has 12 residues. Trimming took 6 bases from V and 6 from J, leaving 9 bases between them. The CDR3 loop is CASSSQGQPQHF. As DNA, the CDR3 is TGTGCCAGCAGCTCCCAGGGTCAGCCCCAGCATTTT.

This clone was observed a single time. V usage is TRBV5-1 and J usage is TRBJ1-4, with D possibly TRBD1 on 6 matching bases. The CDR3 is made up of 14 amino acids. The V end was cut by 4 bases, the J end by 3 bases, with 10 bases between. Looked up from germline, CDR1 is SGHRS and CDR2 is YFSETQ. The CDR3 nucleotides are TGCGCCAGCAGCCAGACAGGCCCTAATGAAAAACTGTTTTTT. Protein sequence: CASSQTGPNEKLFF.

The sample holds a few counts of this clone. The CDR3: CASSQQLGGGNQPQHF. CDR3 nucleotides: TGCGCCAGCAGCCAGCAGCTAGGAGGCGGCAATCAGCCCCAGCATTTT. The rearrangement links TRBV4-1 to TRBJ1-5; D is unresolved. This CDR3 contains 16 residues. Germline V gives CDR1 MGHRA, CDR2 YSYEKL. Between the trimmed V and J ends, which lost 3 bases and 2 bases, there was a span of 14 bases.

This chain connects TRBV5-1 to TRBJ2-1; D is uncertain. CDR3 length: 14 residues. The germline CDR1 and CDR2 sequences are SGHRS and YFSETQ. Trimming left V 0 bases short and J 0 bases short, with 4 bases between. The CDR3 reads CASSLGDSYNEQFF. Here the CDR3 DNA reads TGCGCCAGCAGCTTGGGGGACTCCTACAATGAGCAGTTCTTC.

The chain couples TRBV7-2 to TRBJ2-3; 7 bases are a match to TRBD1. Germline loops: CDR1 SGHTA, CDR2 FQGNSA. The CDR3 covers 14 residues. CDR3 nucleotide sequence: TGTGCAGGGGCAGGGGGAACAAGCACAGATACGCAGTATTTT. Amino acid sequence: CAGAGGTSTDTQYF.

For the CDR3, the DNA is TGCGCCAGCAGCTTGGAGGCCGGTGCTAATGAAAAACTGTTTTTT. It translates to CASSLEAGANEKLFF. The chain joins TRBV5-1 to TRBJ1-4; no definite D call. Looked up from germline, CDR1 is SGHRS and CDR2 is YFSETQ. V was clipped by 0 bases and J by 3 bases, with 9 bases between them. The CDR3 is made up of 15 amino acids.

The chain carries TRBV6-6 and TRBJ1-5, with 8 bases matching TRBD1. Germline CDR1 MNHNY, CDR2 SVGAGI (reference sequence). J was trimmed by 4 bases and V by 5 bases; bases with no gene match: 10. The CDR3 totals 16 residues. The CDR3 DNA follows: TGTGCCAGCAGTGGACAGGGACGCTACGAAAATCAGCCCCAGCATTTT. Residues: CASSGQGRYENQPQHF.

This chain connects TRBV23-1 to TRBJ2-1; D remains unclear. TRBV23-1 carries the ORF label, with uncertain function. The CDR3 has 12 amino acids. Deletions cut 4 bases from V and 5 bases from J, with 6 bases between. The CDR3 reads CASSRPNNEQFF. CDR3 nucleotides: TGCGCCAGCAGTCGCCCCAACAATGAGCAGTTCTTC.